This T cell receptor beta chain was documented in a study of CD8+ T cells in alopecia areata. Study findings and constraints: In lesional scalp, particularly from alopecia totalis/universalis, clonality was higher than in normal scalp.

The CDR3 is 15 amino acids. Germline-derived CDR1 and CDR2 are SGHNT and YYREEE (reference sequence). V shed 4 bases and J 2 bases; nucleotides not matched to a gene: 4. Regarding this clone: Its antigen is not identified.

Once RNA had been extracted, it was reverse transcribed into cDNA to act as the sequencing template. TCRdb's copy holds only in-frame clones and misses some; the assay was immunoSEQ multiplex PCR. This table has about 200,000 clones, approximately 60% appearing once. The clonotype originates from a human donor in good health. The chain carries TRBV5-4 and TRBJ2-3; 10 bases are shared with TRBD1. The sequencing sample was made of CD8+ T cells sorted from blood. This CDR3 reads CASSPGTGDTDTQYF. DNA for the CDR3: TGTGCCAGCAGCCCCGGGACAGGGGACACAGATACGCAGTATTTT. The complete variable domain, with remaining parts taken from reference TRBV5-4 and TRBJ2-3, reads ETGVTQSPTHLIKTRGQQVTLRCSSQSGHNTVSWYQQALGQGPQFIFQYYREEENGRGNFPPRFSGLQFPNYSSELNVNALELDDSALYLCASSPGTGDTDTQYFGPGTRLTVL.